This T cell receptor (beta chain) is drawn from a study of CD8 T cells in ankylosing spondylitis. Researchers built TCR beta libraries using quantitative 5'-RACE with molecular barcodes. TCRdb used MiXCR to reprocess the 5' RACE reads, holding one entry per CDR3 protein. The sample consists of about 500,000 distinct CDR3 sequences, about 5.2% of them appearing once. Germline CDR1 reads SGHNT; CDR2 reads YYREEE (reference sequence). The trim removed 4 bases at V and 8 bases at J, leaving 5 bases unmatched. The length of the CDR3 is 13 residues. Whole-study findings and limits: Seemingly distinctive of ankylosing spondylitis blood was a TCR beta motif formed by eight highly homologous variants. Earlier work had already found some motif variants in reactive arthritis synovial fluid and blood.

At least ten counts were recorded for this clonotype. Its antigen is unidentified. The rearrangement joins TRBV5-4 to TRBJ1-2; 10 bases are a match to TRBD1. The sequenced sample was blood, either unsorted or a sorted T cell fraction (not recorded which). The source is a male donor with ankylosing spondylitis. The CDR3 nucleotides are TGTGCCAGCAGCCCGGGACAGGGGAGAGGCTACACCTTC. Encoded protein: CASSPGQGRGYTF.